The present T cell receptor (beta chain) was sequenced within a study of PD-1 blockade in mismatch repair-deficient tumors. The overall study: Patients had about 13 mismatch repair-deficient cancer types and were previously treated and progressing.

Assay used: immunoSEQ multiplex PCR; TCRdb lists only in-frame clones, some missing. The sample includes around 50,000 clones, about 80% of them seen just once. This clone was detected only a few times. Germline V gives CDR1 MNHEY, CDR2 SVGAGI. The CDR3 totals 13 residues. V was clipped by 2 bases and J by 12 bases; unmatched bases: 7. The source is an adult with mismatch repair-deficient cancer. The sequences come from peripheral blood, collected 4 weeks after starting pembrolizumab. The rearrangement uses TRBV6-5 and TRBJ2-1; TRBD2 matches at 7 bases. The CDR3 nucleotides are TGTGCCAGCAGTTACGAGAGAGGGAGGGGGCAGTTCTTC. Protein sequence: CASSYERGRGQFF.